Reported below is one TCR beta chain. The antigen is undetermined. The germline gives CDR1 SGHTA, CDR2 FQGNSA. This CDR3 is 16 amino acids long. After removal of 1 base from V and 2 bases from J, the junction contained 8 bases not matched to a gene. The data were obtained in a study of shared clonotypes between healthy human individuals. Study findings and constraints: Among donors, the sharing of clonotypes was expected to be influenced by sequencing depth.

Evenly divided among several immunoSEQ plates was the genomic DNA of each subset. Assay: immunoSEQ multiplex PCR; the TCRdb copy retains only in-frame clones and omits some. The top ten hold less than 15% of the sample, which has around 500,000 clones, around 80% seen once. The chain has TRBV7-2 and TRBJ2-7; 7 nucleotides align to TRBD2. Source material: PBMCs. The receptor was derived from a woman in her thirties or forties in good health. Some clones in this sample may be carry-over from other donors' samples. CDR3 DNA: TGTGCCAGCAGCTTAGGTGGCGGGAGTGCTCCCTACGAGCAGTACTTC. This gives the protein CASSLGGGSAPYEQYF.